The 4 T cell receptor beta chains in this list originate from one sample, sequenced in a study of T cells after yellow fever vaccination. TCRdb reprocessed the 5' RACE reads via MiXCR and lists one record per CDR3 protein. The sample carries hundreds of thousands of distinct CDR3 sequences, approximately 13% recorded once. This sample comprised PBMCs, obtained on the day of the yellow fever booster vaccination. These receptors were taken from a man younger than 40 who received the YFV17D yellow fever vaccine.

The rearrangement uses TRBV7-9 and TRBJ1-1, with D possibly being TRBD1 (5 bases). Germline V gene data show CDR1 as SEHNR and CDR2 as FQNEAQ (reference sequence). Between the trimmed V and J ends, which lost 1 base and 10 bases, there was a span of 13 bases. CDR3 size: 13 residues. The chain's CDR3 is CASSLEDGGGAFF. The CDR3 nucleotides are TGTGCCAGCAGCTTAGAAGACGGGGGTGGAGCTTTCTTT.

This clonotype occurred a few times. This chain links TRBV25-1 with TRBJ2-1; D remains unclear. Trimming left V 2 bases short and J 6 bases short, with 11 bases between. Germline assignment: CDR1 MGHDK and CDR2 SYGVNS. The CDR3 spans 14 residues. The CDR3 is CASSETLGSNEQFF. The CDR3 nucleotides are TGTGCCAGCAGTGAAACCCTGGGGTCCAATGAGCAGTTCTTC.

This clonotype was seen only a few times. V usage is TRBV6-1 and J usage is TRBJ1-2; 9 positions agree with TRBD1. The junction had 7 bases not matched to a gene; V was cut back by 6 bases and J by 5 bases. Per germline, CDR1 MNHNS and CDR2 SASEGT. The CDR3 is 14 amino acids. Written as DNA, the CDR3 is TGTGCCAGCAGGGAACAGGGGGCTGTGTATGGCTACACCTTC. Residues: CASREQGAVYGYTF.

The J gene is TRBJ2-1, the V gene TRBV5-6, with D possibly matching TRBD1 (6 bases). In germline, CDR1 is SGHDT, CDR2 YYEEEE. The CDR3 sequence is 14 residues long. The V gene lost 5 bases and the J gene lost 7 bases, with 16 bases spanning the gap. The CDR3: CASRISTGMNEQFF. CDR3 sequence (DNA): TGTGCCAGCAGAATTTCGACAGGAATGAATGAGCAGTTCTTC.